The 14 T cell receptor beta chains below were found in one sample sequenced in a study of cytomegalovirus exposure and HLA in healthy donors (dated by TCRdb to about 2017). The library was prepared using the immunoSEQ multiplex PCR assay. For the multiplex PCR, a mixture combining 60 forward primers for TCR Vbeta segments and 13 reverse primers for TCR Jbeta segments was used. TCRdb obtained this table from immuneACCESS and retained in-frame rearrangements with V and J assigned. These tables miss some clones; where compared with another copy, unresolved V genes account for less than half of the shortfall, and the remainder is unexplained. This sample comprises about 190,000 clones, nearly 80% of them detected only once. Of the sample, approximately 6% falls within the top ten clones. What was sequenced was PBMCs. The receptors were gathered from a woman aged 30 to 39 in good health and CMV-seropositive.

V gene TRBV7-6 combines with J gene TRBJ2-6; no definite D call. CDR3 size: 13 residues. Trimming removed 2 bases at V and 8 bases at J, with 7 bases between. In germline, CDR1 is SGHVS, CDR2 FNYEAQ. CDR3 loop: CASSLMSTNVLTF. The DNA for the CDR3 is TGTGCCAGCAGCTTAATGAGTACCAACGTCCTGACTTTC.

The chain is built from TRBV5-1 and TRBJ2-7, with a tentative D call TRBD2 (6 bases). V was trimmed by 5 bases and J by 3 bases, leaving 9 bases between them. The CDR3 length is 12 residues. Germline V gives CDR1 SGHRS, CDR2 YFSETQ. DNA of the CDR3: TGCGCCAGCAGTAGTAGCGGCTACGAGCAGTACTTC. Translated: CASSSSGYEQYF.

The gene calls are TRBV7-9 and TRBJ2-7, with D possibly matching TRBD1 (6 bases). Trimming removed 4 bases at V and 3 bases at J, with 13 bases between. The germline V gene encodes CDR1 SEHNR and CDR2 FQNEAQ (reference sequence). The CDR3 length is 14 residues. This CDR3 reads CASSSNRAIYEQYF. DNA for the CDR3: TGTGCCAGCAGCTCAAACAGGGCTATCTACGAGCAGTACTTC.

V gene TRBV6-1 combines with J gene TRBJ1-2; no definite D call. The CDR3 covers 14 residues. V gave up 7 bases and J gave up 2 bases, with 14 bases separating them. CDR1 is MNHNS, CDR2 SASEGT, per germline. CDR3 sequence: CASITSVSNYGYTF. The CDR3 coding sequence is TGTGCCAGCATTACAAGTGTTTCCAACTATGGCTACACCTTC.

This clone has just a few counts. The chain employs TRBV5-1 and TRBJ2-1; TRBD1 matches at 8 bases. Trimming removed 5 bases from V and 3 bases from J; junction bases left unmatched: 7. CDR1 and CDR2 from the germline V gene are SGHRS and YFSETQ. This CDR3 is built from 15 residues. This chain's CDR3 is CASRLTGTGYNEQFF. CDR3 DNA sequence: TGCGCCAGCAGACTAACCGGGACAGGCTACAATGAGCAGTTCTTC.

The chain joins TRBV5-4 to TRBJ2-3, with unresolved D. Trimming stripped 2 bases from V and 2 bases from J, with 9 bases between. Looked up from germline, CDR1 is SGHNT and CDR2 is YYREEE (reference sequence). The CDR3 loop spans 14 amino acids. The CDR3 nucleotides read TGTGCCAGCAGCTTAATAGCTCCCACAGATACGCAGTATTTT. Its translation is CASSLIAPTDTQYF. Full variable domain (missing parts from reference TRBV5-4 and TRBJ2-3): ETGVTQSPTHLIKTRGQQVTLRCSSQSGHNTVSWYQQALGQGPQFIFQYYREEENGRGNFPPRFSGLQFPNYSSELNVNALELDDSALYLCASSLIAPTDTQYFGPGTRLTVL.

The J gene is TRBJ2-1, the V gene TRBV15, with 12 bases identical to TRBD1. Trimming removed 0 bases from V and 7 bases from J; junction bases left unmatched: 7. Germline V gene lookup returns CDR1 LNHNV and CDR2 YYDKDF (reference sequence). CDR3 size: 17 residues. The CDR3 nucleotides are TGTGCCACCAGCAGAGACGCCGGGACAGGGGGCAAAAATGAGCAGTTCTTC. Protein sequence: CATSRDAGTGGKNEQFF.

V usage is TRBV4-3 and J usage is TRBJ2-3; TRBD2 matches at 7 bases. Germline lookup yields CDR1 LGHNA and CDR2 YSLEER. The length of the CDR3 is 19 residues. V lost 1 base and J lost 0; bases outside the gene matches: 13. The CDR3 reads CASSQVGMVSGASTDTQYF. In DNA form, the CDR3 reads TGCGCCAGCAGCCAAGTAGGGATGGTAAGCGGGGCTAGCACAGATACGCAGTATTTT.

CDR3: CASSQLPGQDNQPQHF. CDR3 nucleotides: TGTGCCAGCAGTCAGCTCCCGGGACAGGACAATCAGCCCCAGCATTTT. This chain joins TRBV28 and TRBJ1-5; 8 bases fit TRBD1. This CDR3 comprises 16 residues. CDR1 is MDHEN, CDR2 SYDVKM, per germline. After removal of 5 bases from V and 3 bases from J, the junction contained 9 bases not matched to a gene.

This chain uses TRBV4-3 with TRBJ1-2, with 7 bases identical to TRBD1. Germline values: CDR1 LGHNA, CDR2 YSLEER. This CDR3 is built from 16 residues. Germline trimming cut 0 bases from V and 4 bases from J; bases unmatched to any gene: 8. The CDR3 DNA reads TGCGCCAGCAGCCAAGATTGGGACAGCGGATTCTATGGCTACACCTTC. Protein sequence: CASSQDWDSGFYGYTF.

This clone was counted a single time. The genes are TRBV2 and TRBJ2-2; D perhaps matches TRBD2 (6 bases). V was trimmed by 7 bases and J by 2 bases, leaving 14 bases between them. Germline-derived CDR1 and CDR2 are SNHLY and FYNNEI. The CDR3 runs to 15 residues. The CDR3 loop is CASTQIGGNTGELFF. The CDR3 DNA is TGTGCCAGCACTCAAATCGGGGGAAACACCGGGGAGCTGTTTTTT.

The chain carries TRBV7-2 and TRBJ2-5; 8 bases line up with TRBD2. V gave up 3 bases and J gave up 5 bases; unmatched junction bases: 5. Germline CDR1 SGHTA, CDR2 FQGNSA. The CDR3 is 14 amino acids. CDR3 residues: CASSLTGGRETQYF. The CDR3 bases are TGTGCCAGCAGCTTGACGGGGGGGCGGGAGACCCAGTACTTC. The whole variable domain, filled in from reference TRBV7-2 and TRBJ2-5, reads GAGVSQSPSNKVTEKGKDVELRCDPISGHTALYWYRQSLGQGLEFLIYFQGNSAPDKSGLPSDRFSAERTGGSVSTLTIQRTQQEDSAVYLCASSLTGGRETQYFGPGTRLLVL.

This chain links TRBV19 with TRBJ2-7, with D possibly matching TRBD1 (6 bases). The CDR3 extends over 16 amino acids. Trimming removed 4 bases from V and 5 bases from J, with 21 bases in between. Germline assignment: CDR1 LNHDA and CDR2 SQIVND (reference sequence). CDR3 loop: CASSKGGYPLKDEQYF. The CDR3, as DNA: TGTGCCAGTAGTAAAGGGGGATACCCCCTAAAGGACGAGCAGTACTTC.

V gene TRBV19 combines with J gene TRBJ2-2; 13 bases fit TRBD2. The junction had 8 bases not matched to a gene; V was cut back by 7 bases and J by 3 bases. This CDR3 spans 17 amino acids. Germline V gives CDR1 LNHDA, CDR2 SQIVND (reference sequence). This CDR3 is CASISWTSGGYTGELFF. For the CDR3, the DNA is TGTGCCAGTATCTCTTGGACTAGCGGGGGATACACCGGGGAGCTGTTTTTT.